The present T cell receptor (gamma chain) was sequenced within a study of gamma delta lymphoproliferative disorders and STAT genes (dated by TCRdb to between 2018 and 2020). Background for the entire study: Gamma-chain libraries were prepared from at least 50 ng of genomic DNA using the LymphoTrack Dx TCRG Assay. To confirm results, a couple of gamma-chain samples and every delta-chain sample were sequenced twice. The study profiled TCR gamma and delta CDR3 repertoires by deep sequencing in Tgammadelta lymphoproliferative disease patients and healthy controls, within a larger immunophenotypic and STAT-mutation study. Delta-chain libraries followed the EuroClonality-NGS working group standard operating procedure, because no corresponding Invivoscribe delta assay was available. The full study reports these points: When whole repertoires were clustered, gamma repertoires from patients grouped apart from those of healthy controls, but delta repertoires did not separate between the groups. The authors pointed out that NGS specificity may be lower at low frequencies, so whether leukemic clones are public or private needs to be confirmed. Nearly all major patient gamma and delta clonotypes were public, shared with at least one healthy donor; only two gamma clonotypes were private to disease. Control T cells were likely spread across varied maturation stages, whereas leukemic cells were skewed toward terminal effectors, which potentially limits comparisons between patients and controls.

This clone qualifies as large (0.1 to 1%). This clone's antigen is unknown. No base-level quality is on record; no much larger clone is a single base apart. Both library preparation methods relied on multiplex PCR with primers aimed at conserved V and J regions of the TCR genes. After purification and pooling, the amplicons were sequenced on an Illumina MiSeq platform. The study's processing was this. V(D)J alignment, clonotype assembly and translation were handled by MiXCR, while functionality assessment and CDR3 repertoire analyses were done with VDJtools. CDR3 was defined according to IMGT, and analyses were limited to productive sequences using functional genes, with ORF genes and pseudogenes excluded. A custom Python script was used to search all patients and controls for identical amino acid CDR3s of major clonotypes (frequency >=5%). To compare clonotype frequencies between patients and controls, a one-sided non-parametric Wilcoxon test was applied. TCRdb called clones anew from the public reads via CATT; matching DNA rows were later pooled. The V and J calls come from TCRdb's annotation, not from the publication. A total of approximately 600 gamma-chain clones appear in this sample, less than 35% of them only once. About 20% of the sample is taken by the ten largest.

Via the germline V gene (reference sequence), CDR1 is GITISATS and CDR2 ISYDGTV. CDR3 length: 11 amino acids, cysteine to phenylalanine. The kept DNA is CDR3 alone, 33 bases in frame from the first base. Relative to germline, V is missing 9 bases and J is missing 4 bases, with 6 bases of the junction outside any gene match. For both patients and controls, peripheral blood mononuclear cells were isolated, and the genomic DNA from these cells was used for TCR sequencing. The control group consisted of about 23 healthy adult blood donors (median age roughly 69 years; approximately twelve males and about 11 females) who were matched to the patients for age and sex.

The rearranged chain carries TRGV9 and TRGJ1 or TRGJ2. Since TCRdb gives no J gene, matching the DNA to germline was used here to assign it. The sequence came from a human donor in good health. Sequencing was performed on blood. Here is the DNA: TGTGCCTTGAAGGGCTATTATAAGAAACTCTTT. This encodes CALKGYYKKLF.